The 2 T cell receptor beta chains in this list originate from one sample, sequenced in a study of CD8 T cells in Susac syndrome. Reverse transcription of about 0.45 to 1 ug RNA was carried out with random hexamers. TCRdb itself ran the immunoSEQ multiplex PCR reads through MiXCR, one entry per CDR3 protein. Of around 25,000 distinct CDR3 sequences listed, 85% to 95% were seen once; the top ten hold 0.55% to 0.8%. Sequenced sample: CD8+ T cells from PBMCs. All receptors derive from a human donor with Susac syndrome.

The chain links TRBV9 to TRBJ2-5, with D perhaps TRBD2 (5 bases). V lost 0 bases and J lost 2, with 8 bases in between. The CDR3 covers 14 residues. CDR1 and CDR2 from the germline V gene are SGDLS and YYNGEE. The CDR3 spells CASSVEGEQETQYF. The CDR3 region has the DNA TGTGCCAGCAGCGTAGAGGGAGAGCAAGAGACCCAGTACTTC.

This chain uses TRBV28 with TRBJ1-1; D is uncertain. The CDR3 is 15 residues long. V lost 5 bases, J lost 4 bases, and 17 bases lay in between. Looked up from germline, CDR1 is MDHEN and CDR2 is SYDVKM. CDR3 amino acids: CASSGRSYFATEAFF. DNA of the CDR3: TGTGCCAGCAGTGGCCGGAGCTACTTTGCCACTGAAGCTTTCTTT.